This TCR beta chain originates from a study of cytomegalovirus exposure and HLA in healthy donors. As for the study in general: From HLA-typed donors, an early data release held roughly 80 million unique TCRs. Study-level findings and limits: What a later analysis reportedly showed was that an Asian-associated ancestry cluster had fewer N-insertions than the approximately 700-donor mean. A later analysis linked a missense variant in DCLRE1C to the trimming of TCR beta V and J genes. Earlier findings revealed that most TCR beta V segments proved productive either about 87% or about 30% of the time.

Germline values: CDR1 SGHAT, CDR2 FQDESV (reference sequence). V dropped 8 bases and J dropped 0 bases, with 10 bases sitting between them. The CDR3 runs 13 residues. In the PCR, 60 Vbeta and 13 Jbeta primers were used. TCRdb's copy holds only in-frame clones and misses some; the assay was immunoSEQ multiplex PCR. The data contain around 100,000 clones, roughly four fifths of them singletons. Turning to this clone: The antigen remains unidentified.

This chain links TRBV11-1 with TRBJ1-1; tentatively, D is TRBD1 (5 bases). This receptor was obtained from a male donor in good health and CMV-seropositive. What was sequenced was PBMCs. The CDR3 DNA reads as TGTGCCAGCTGGGGCGAAATGAACACTGAAGCTTTCTTT. This sequence encodes CASWGEMNTEAFF.